The present T cell receptor (beta chain) was sequenced within a study of radiotherapy plus CTLA-4 blockade in lung cancer. This CDR3 is 13 amino acids long. The V end was cut by 3 bases, the J end by 4 bases, with 12 bases between. Germline-derived CDR1 and CDR2 are SQVTM and ANQGSEA. General study results and limits: There was expansion of tumor-derived TCR clones in blood after radiotherapy plus ipilimumab.

Those with chemo-refractory metastatic non-small-cell lung cancer were treated with focal radiation combined with CTLA-4 blockade using ipilimumab. Profiling relied on immunoSEQ multiplex PCR, and the TCRdb table lists in-frame clones only, not all of them. The sample lists about 43,000 clones; roughly 67% were seen once. Only one count was recorded for this clone. Its antigen is unidentified. The gene calls are TRBV29-1 and TRBJ2-5; tentative D call: TRBD1 (6 bases). Sequenced here: peripheral blood, sampled from a patient treated with radiotherapy plus ipilimumab. This clonotype was obtained from a human donor with non-small cell lung cancer who had a partial response to radiotherapy plus ipilimumab. CDR3 nucleotides: TGCAGCGTTGATCCAGGGGATAGAGAGACCCAGTACTTC. Protein: CSVDPGDRETQYF.